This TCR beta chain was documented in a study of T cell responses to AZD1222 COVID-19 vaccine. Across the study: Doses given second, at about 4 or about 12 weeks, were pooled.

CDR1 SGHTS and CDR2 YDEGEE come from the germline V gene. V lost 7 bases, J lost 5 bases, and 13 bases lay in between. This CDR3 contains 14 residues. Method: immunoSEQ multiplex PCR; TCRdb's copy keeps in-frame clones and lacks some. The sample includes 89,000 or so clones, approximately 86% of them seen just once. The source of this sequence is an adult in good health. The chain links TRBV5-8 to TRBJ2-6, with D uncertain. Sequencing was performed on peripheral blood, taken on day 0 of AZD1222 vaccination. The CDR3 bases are TGTGCCAGCCCAACAGAAATTAGGGCCAACGTCCTGACTTTC. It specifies CASPTEIRANVLTF.